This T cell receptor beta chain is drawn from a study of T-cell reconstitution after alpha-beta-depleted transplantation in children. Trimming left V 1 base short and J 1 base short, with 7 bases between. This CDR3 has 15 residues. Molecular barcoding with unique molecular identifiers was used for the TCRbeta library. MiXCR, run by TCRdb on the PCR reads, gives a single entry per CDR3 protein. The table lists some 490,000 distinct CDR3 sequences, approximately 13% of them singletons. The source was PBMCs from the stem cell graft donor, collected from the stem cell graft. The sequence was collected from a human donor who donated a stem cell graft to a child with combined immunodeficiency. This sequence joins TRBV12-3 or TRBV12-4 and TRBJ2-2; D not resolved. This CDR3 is CASSLESVNTGELFF. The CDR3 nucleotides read TGTGCCAGCAGTTTAGAGTCAGTGAACACCGGGGAGCTGTTTTTT.